Shown below are 27 T cell receptor beta chains from a single sample sequenced in a study of identifying expanded T cells in peripheral blood. TCRdb's copy holds only in-frame clones and misses some; the assay was immunoSEQ multiplex PCR. The sample consists of 95,000 or so clones, more than 75% of them appearing once. Sequenced sample: blood. The receptors stem from a person aged 18 to 75 in good health.

The sample holds one count of this clone. This rearrangement joins TRBV12-5 to TRBJ2-7, with TRBD1 identical over 9 bases. Germline trimming cut 0 bases from V and 6 bases from J; bases unmatched to any gene: 6. This CDR3 region has 15 residues. Germline assignment: CDR1 LGHNT and CDR2 FRNRAP. CDR3 in amino acids: CASGLVQGAVGEQYF. The CDR3 DNA follows: TGTGCTAGTGGTTTGGTACAGGGGGCGGTTGGCGAGCAGTACTTC.

J is TRBJ1-4 and V is TRBV7-9; 7 nucleotides align to TRBD1. Trimming took 0 bases from V and 4 from J; bases not matched to a gene: 2. The CDR3 spans 15 residues. CDR1 is SEHNR, CDR2 FQNEAQ, per germline (reference sequence). CDR3: CASSLADRINEKLFF. DNA for the CDR3: TGTGCCAGCAGCTTAGCGGACAGGATTAATGAAAAACTGTTTTTT. The full variable domain, with the rest looked up from reference TRBV7-9 and TRBJ1-4, is DTGVSQNPRHKITKRGQNVTFRCDPISEHNRLYWYRQTLGQGPEFLTYFQNEAQLEKSRLLSDRFSAERPKGSFSTLEIQRTEQGDSAMYLCASSLADRINEKLFFGSGTQLSVL.

This clone was counted between two and nine times. The chain links TRBV19 to TRBJ1-6; D call uncertain. Per the germline V gene, CDR1 is LNHDA and CDR2 is SQIVND (reference sequence). The CDR3 totals 19 residues. V was pared by 4 bases and J by 7 bases, with 26 bases between. The CDR3 spells CASSTYRAFLEDMNSPLHF. In DNA, the CDR3 is TGTGCCAGTAGTACTTACAGAGCCTTCCTGGAGGATATGAATTCACCCCTCCACTTT.

V gene TRBV4-1 combines with J gene TRBJ1-3; no firm D call. Looked up from germline, CDR1 is MGHRA and CDR2 is YSYEKL. V was cut by 5 bases and J by 0 bases, with 11 bases left in between. CDR3 length equals 15 residues. DNA of the CDR3: TGCGCCAGCAGCGGCAGCGGGAACTCTGGAAACACCATATATTTT. As protein: CASSGSGNSGNTIYF.

The V gene is TRBV28, the J gene TRBJ1-6, with 7 nucleotides matching TRBD1. The CDR3 sequence is 17 residues long. Germline CDR1 MDHEN, CDR2 SYDVKM. The V and J ends lost 8 bases and 6 bases, in that order; junction bases with no gene match: 16. The CDR3 protein is CASAKGASGARNSPLHF. The CDR3 DNA sequence: TGTGCCAGCGCAAAGGGGGCGTCGGGGGCTCGTAATTCACCCCTCCACTTT.

This clone was detected only once. The chain recombines TRBV4-1 with TRBJ2-1, with D possibly being TRBD1 (5 bases). The CDR3 is 14 residues long. V lost 1 base to trimming and J lost 5 bases, with 9 bases between them. Germline V lookup: CDR1 MGHRA, CDR2 YSYEKL. CDR3 nucleotides: TGCGCCAGCAGCCAAGTGGTAGGGGACAATGAGCAGTTCTTC. It is translated as CASSQVVGDNEQFF.

V is TRBV4-3 and J is TRBJ1-2, with D perhaps TRBD1 (5 bases). The germline V gene encodes CDR1 LGHNA and CDR2 YSLEER. With 1 base removed from V and 4 bases from J, the gap between germline ends came to 13 bases. The CDR3 is 15 amino acids. For the CDR3, the DNA is TGCGCCAGCAGCCAAGGCCAGACAGACTCCTATGGCTACACCTTC. Translated: CASSQGQTDSYGYTF.

The chain couples TRBV13 to TRBJ1-1, with 8 bases aligning to TRBD1. CDR1 and CDR2 (germline): PRHDT, FYEKMQ (reference sequence). J was trimmed by 7 bases and V by 5 bases; bases with no gene match: 6. This CDR3 spans 13 amino acids. The CDR3 nucleotides are TGTGCCAGCAGCGCCAGGGGGCATGGTGAAGCTTTCTTT. As protein: CASSARGHGEAFF.

The rearrangement joins TRBV7-2 to TRBJ1-1; 7 nucleotides line up with TRBD1. Germline lookup yields CDR1 SGHTA and CDR2 FQGNSA. With V trimmed by 1 base and J by 9 bases, 11 bases remained unmatched. This CDR3 is 15 amino acids long. CDR3 protein: CASSLGTGAVGQAFF. CDR3 coding DNA: TGTGCCAGCAGCTTAGGCACAGGGGCGGTTGGGCAAGCTTTCTTT.

The chain employs TRBV6-4 and TRBJ1-6; unclear D gene. Between the trimmed V and J ends, which lost 4 bases and 7 bases, there was a span of 11 bases. The CDR3 runs to 14 residues. Germline values: CDR1 MRHNA, CDR2 SNTAGT. The CDR3 loop is CASSVTPGNSPLHF. For the CDR3, the DNA is TGTGCCAGCAGTGTTACACCCGGGAATTCACCCCTCCACTTT.

The chain employs TRBV6-1 and TRBJ1-3, with D possibly being TRBD1 (6 bases). Per the germline V gene, CDR1 is MNHNS and CDR2 is SASEGT. Trimming shortened V by 8 bases and J by 3 bases, and 11 bases separated the two germline ends. The CDR3 spans 13 residues. The CDR3 loop is CASWGASGNTIYF. CDR3 bases: TGTGCCAGCTGGGGGGCTAGTGGAAACACCATATATTTT.

The J gene is TRBJ2-7, the V gene TRBV5-8; D may be TRBD1 or TRBD2 (5 bases each). The V end was cut by 0 bases, the J end by 6 bases, with 13 bases between. CDR3 size: 14 residues. From germline, CDR1 is SGHTS and CDR2 YDEGEE. The CDR3 here is CASSLEDNAGEQYF. The CDR3 coding sequence is TGTGCCAGCAGCTTGGAGGACAACGCGGGCGAGCAGTACTTC.

This chain uses TRBV7-9 with TRBJ2-7, with 9 bases identical to TRBD1. The CDR3 consists of 16 residues. V was pared by 5 bases and J by 6 bases, with 14 bases of the junction left unmatched. Germline V gives CDR1 SEHNR, CDR2 FQNEAQ (reference sequence). Here the CDR3 DNA reads TGTGCCAGCAGCCAATGGGGACAGGGCTCAACCTCCGAGCAGTACTTC. Translating it yields CASSQWGQGSTSEQYF.

The chain combines TRBV2 with TRBJ1-1; TRBD1 agrees at 8 bases. The germline CDR1 and CDR2 sequences are SNHLY and FYNNEI. The CDR3 consists of 15 residues. The V segment lost 2 bases and the J segment 1 base; nucleotides outside the gene matches: 3. CDR3 nucleotide sequence: TGTGCCAGCAGTGAACGAGGGACAGGGAACACTGAAGCTTTCTTT. This encodes CASSERGTGNTEAFF.

The gene calls are TRBV11-3 and TRBJ2-6, with D uncertain. This CDR3 comprises 15 residues. Germline CDR1 is SGHNT and CDR2 is YENEEA. The germline V and J ends were trimmed by 1 base and 0 bases, with 4 bases remaining between them. The CDR3: CASSLGRSGANVLTF. For the CDR3, the DNA is TGTGCCAGCAGCTTAGGGCGCTCTGGGGCCAACGTCCTGACTTTC.

CDR3 amino acids: CAWSVEGDQPQHF. In DNA form, the CDR3 reads TGTGCCTGGAGTGTGGAGGGAGACCAGCCCCAGCATTTT. J is TRBJ1-5 and V is TRBV30, with D unresolved. This CDR3 contains 13 residues. CDR1 is GTSNPN and CDR2 is SVGIG in the germline V gene (reference sequence). With 0 bases removed from V and 7 bases from J, the gap between germline ends came to 10 bases.

This clone was found once. The chain is built from TRBV6-6 and TRBJ2-1; 7 bases match TRBD2. The CDR3 spans 14 residues. Germline V gives CDR1 MNHNY, CDR2 SVGAGI (reference sequence). The ends lost 5 bases at V and 15 bases at J; junction bases unmatched: 16. This CDR3 reads CASSQDGTSTGGFF. The CDR3 DNA reads as TGTGCCAGCAGTCAGGACGGGACTTCGACGGGAGGGTTCTTC.

V and J are TRBV5-1 and TRBJ2-7, with D perhaps TRBD2 (6 bases). Trimming pared 4 bases from V and 2 bases from J, leaving 25 bases between. This CDR3 has 18 residues. CDR1 is SGHRS and CDR2 is YFSETQ in the germline V gene. The DNA for the CDR3 is TGCGCCAGCAGCCGGGCCCCCGTGGGGGGAAGAGTGACCTACGAGCAGTACTTC. As protein: CASSRAPVGGRVTYEQYF.

This clone has only one observation. The chain carries TRBV7-9 and TRBJ1-4; weak D call: TRBD1 (5 bases). Trimming left V 3 bases short and J 4 bases short, with 21 bases between. The CDR3 loop spans 18 amino acids. The V gene's germline CDR1 is SEHNR and CDR2 FQNEAQ (reference sequence). The CDR3 nucleotides read TGTGCCAGCAGCTTCTCAGCCGTTATGGGACCTAATAATGAAAAACTGTTTTTT. This encodes CASSFSAVMGPNNEKLFF.

This clone has only a few counts. The chain carries TRBV7-7 and TRBJ2-5, with D maybe TRBD1 (6 bases). V was clipped by 5 bases and J by 1 base, with 17 bases between them. Germline CDR1 is SSHAT and CDR2 is FNYEAQ (reference sequence). CDR3 length: 16 amino acids. CDR3 protein: CASSPNAWDTQETQYF. CDR3 nucleotide sequence: TGTGCCAGCAGCCCAAACGCCTGGGACACCCAAGAGACCCAGTACTTC.

The rearrangement joins TRBV6-6 to TRBJ2-7; D possibly corresponds to TRBD2 (5 bases). This CDR3 region has 13 residues. Germline values: CDR1 MNHNY, CDR2 SVGAGI (reference sequence). V dropped 6 bases and J dropped 3 bases, with 12 bases sitting between them. The CDR3 DNA reads TGTGCCAGCAGATCGGGATCTATCTACGAGCAGTACTTC. It codes for CASRSGSIYEQYF.

This clone was picked up one time. In DNA form, the CDR3 reads TGTGCCAGCCTCGTGGCAGGGGATGCCTCGGTGTATGGCTACACCTTC. Amino acid sequence: CASLVAGDASVYGYTF. The J gene is TRBJ1-2, the V gene TRBV2, with D possibly TRBD1 on 6 matching bases. The V gene's germline CDR1 is SNHLY and CDR2 FYNNEI. The V end was cut by 8 bases, the J end by 5 bases, with 24 bases between. The CDR3 sequence is 16 residues long.

The genes are TRBV19 and TRBJ2-4, with D possibly TRBD2 on 6 matching bases. V lost 5 bases and J 1 base, leaving 9 bases between the germline ends. The CDR3 consists of 14 residues. Germline values: CDR1 LNHDA, CDR2 SQIVND (reference sequence). The CDR3 nucleotides are TGTGCCAGTAGTTCCGGGACTGCCAAAAACATTCAGTACTTC. Its protein is CASSSGTAKNIQYF.

This chain joins TRBV9 and TRBJ1-3; D perhaps matches TRBD1 (5 bases). Trimming left V 5 bases short and J 4 bases short, with 13 bases between. Germline values: CDR1 SGDLS, CDR2 YYNGEE. CDR3 length equals 14 residues. DNA for the CDR3: TGTGCCAGCAGTATAGGACAATCCGGAAACACCATATATTTT. Translation gives CASSIGQSGNTIYF. The full variable domain, with the rest looked up from reference TRBV9 and TRBJ1-3, is DSGVTQTPKHLITATGQRVTLRCSPRSGDLSVYWYQQSLDQGLQFLIQYYNGEERAKGNILERFSAQQFPDLHSELNLSSLELGDSALYFCASSIGQSGNTIYFGEGSWLTVV.

V and J are TRBV4-3 and TRBJ2-7; D may correspond to TRBD1 or TRBD2 (5 bases each). Germline V gives CDR1 LGHNA, CDR2 YSLEER. This CDR3 contains 15 residues. Trimming pared 3 bases from V and 1 base from J, leaving 13 bases between. This CDR3 is CASSHSGTGSYEQYF. The CDR3 region has the DNA TGCGCCAGCAGCCATTCCGGGACGGGGTCCTACGAGCAGTACTTC.

The chain combines TRBV4-1 with TRBJ2-7; the match to TRBD1 covers 11 bases. The V gene end was trimmed by 5 bases and the J gene end by 3 bases; junction bases not matched to a gene: 3. Germline V gives CDR1 MGHRA, CDR2 YSYEKL. The CDR3 loop spans 14 amino acids. The CDR3, as DNA: TGCGCCAGCAGCGCGGGACAGGGGGACTACGAGCAGTACTTC. The encoded protein is CASSAGQGDYEQYF.

This CDR3 reads CSVHRGPPNGYTF. DNA for the CDR3: TGCAGCGTTCACAGGGGTCCCCCCAATGGCTACACCTTC. This chain connects TRBV29-1 to TRBJ1-2; TRBD1 aligns across 7 bases. With V trimmed by 5 bases and J by 6 bases, 9 bases remained unmatched. Looked up from germline, CDR1 is SQVTM and CDR2 is ANQGSEA. This CDR3 has 13 amino acids.